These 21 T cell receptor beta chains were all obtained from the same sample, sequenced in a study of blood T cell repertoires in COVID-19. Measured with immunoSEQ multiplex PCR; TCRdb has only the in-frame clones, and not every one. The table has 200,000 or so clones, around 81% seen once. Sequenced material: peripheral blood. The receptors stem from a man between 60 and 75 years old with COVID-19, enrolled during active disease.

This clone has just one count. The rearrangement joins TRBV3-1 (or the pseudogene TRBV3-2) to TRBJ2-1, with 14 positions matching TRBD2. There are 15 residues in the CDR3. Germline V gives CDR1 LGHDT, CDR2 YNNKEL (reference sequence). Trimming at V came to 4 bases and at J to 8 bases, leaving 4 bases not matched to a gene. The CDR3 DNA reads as TGTGCCAGCAGCCGTCCGGGACTAGCGGGAGATGAGCAGTTCTTC. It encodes CASSRPGLAGDEQFF.

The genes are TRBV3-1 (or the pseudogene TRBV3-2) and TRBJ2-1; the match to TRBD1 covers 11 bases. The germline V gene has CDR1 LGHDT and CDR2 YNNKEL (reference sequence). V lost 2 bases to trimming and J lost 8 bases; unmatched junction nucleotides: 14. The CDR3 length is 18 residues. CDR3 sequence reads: CASSQSSTGTGGWDEQFF. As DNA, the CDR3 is TGTGCCAGCAGCCAATCATCAACCGGGACAGGGGGATGGGATGAGCAGTTCTTC.

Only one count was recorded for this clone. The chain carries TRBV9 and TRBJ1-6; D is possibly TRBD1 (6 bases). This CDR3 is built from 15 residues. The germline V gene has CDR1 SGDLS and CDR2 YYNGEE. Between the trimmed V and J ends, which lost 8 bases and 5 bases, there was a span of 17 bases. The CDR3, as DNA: TGTGCCAGATTAACAGGGACGGATAATAATTCACCCCTCCACTTT. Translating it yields CARLTGTDNNSPLHF.

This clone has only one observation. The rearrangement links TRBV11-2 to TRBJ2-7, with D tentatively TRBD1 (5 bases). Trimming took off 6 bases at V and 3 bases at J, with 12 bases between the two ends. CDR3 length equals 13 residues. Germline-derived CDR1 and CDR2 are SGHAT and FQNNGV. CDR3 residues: CASRSDSLYEQYF. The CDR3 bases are TGTGCCAGCAGAAGCGACAGCCTCTACGAGCAGTACTTC.

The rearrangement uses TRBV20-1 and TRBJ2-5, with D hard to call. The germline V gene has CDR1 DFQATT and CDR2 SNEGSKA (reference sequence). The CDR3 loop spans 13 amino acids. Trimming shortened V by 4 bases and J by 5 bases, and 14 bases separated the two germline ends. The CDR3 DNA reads TGCAGTGCTATTGACCCTCCAGCGGAGACCCAGTACTTC. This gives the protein CSAIDPPAETQYF.

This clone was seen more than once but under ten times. The CDR3 DNA is TGTGCCAGCAGCCGAGGCCAGGGCCGGGAGACCCAGTACTTC. Protein sequence: CASSRGQGRETQYF. This chain links TRBV7-9 with TRBJ2-5; tentative D call: TRBD1 (5 bases). This CDR3 is 14 amino acids long. The germline CDR1 and CDR2 sequences are SEHNR and FQNEAQ (reference sequence). The V and J ends lost 5 bases and 5 bases respectively, with 15 bases between them.

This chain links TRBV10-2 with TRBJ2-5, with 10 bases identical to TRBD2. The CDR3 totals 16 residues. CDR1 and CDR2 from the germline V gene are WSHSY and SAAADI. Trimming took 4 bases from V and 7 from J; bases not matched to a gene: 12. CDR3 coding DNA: TGCGCCAGCAGTGGCCCGGGAGCGGGAGGGCCCGGGACCCAGTACTTC. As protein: CASSGPGAGGPGTQYF.

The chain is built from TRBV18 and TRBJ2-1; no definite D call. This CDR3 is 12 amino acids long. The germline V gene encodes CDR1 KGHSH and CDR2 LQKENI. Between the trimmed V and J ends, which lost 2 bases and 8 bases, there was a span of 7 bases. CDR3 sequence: CASSPKHDEQFF. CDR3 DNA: TGTGCCAGCTCACCAAAGCACGATGAGCAGTTCTTC.

CDR3 protein: CASSPLAAGESEQFF. CDR3 coding DNA: TGTGCCAGCTCACCACTAGCGGCGGGAGAGAGTGAGCAGTTCTTC. The gene calls are TRBV18 and TRBJ2-1, with 7 bases matching TRBD2. This CDR3 is built from 15 residues. The trim removed 1 base at V and 9 bases at J, leaving 9 bases unmatched. CDR1 is KGHSH and CDR2 is LQKENI in the germline V gene. The variable domain in full, completed from reference TRBV18 and TRBJ2-1, reads NAGVMQNPRHLVRRRGQEARLRCSPMKGHSHVYWYRQLPEEGLKFMVYLQKENIIDESGMPKERFSAEFPKEGPSILRIQQVVRGDSAAYFCASSPLAAGESEQFFGPGTRLTVL.

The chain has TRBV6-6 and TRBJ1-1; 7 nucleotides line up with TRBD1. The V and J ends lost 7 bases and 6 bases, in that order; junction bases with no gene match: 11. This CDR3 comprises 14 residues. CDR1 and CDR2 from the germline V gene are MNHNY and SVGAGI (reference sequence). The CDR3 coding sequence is TGTGCCAGCACCCCGACAGGGATTGGGGCTGAAGCTTTCTTT. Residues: CASTPTGIGAEAFF.

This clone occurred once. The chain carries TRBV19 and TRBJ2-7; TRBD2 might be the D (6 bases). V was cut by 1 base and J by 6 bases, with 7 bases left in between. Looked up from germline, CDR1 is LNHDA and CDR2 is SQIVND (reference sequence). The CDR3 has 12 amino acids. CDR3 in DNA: TGTGCCAGTAGTATAGTGCGGGGCGAGCAGTACTTC. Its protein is CASSIVRGEQYF.

The CDR3 DNA follows: TGTGCCAGCTCACCACTGCCCAGGGGTAATTCACCCCTCCACTTT. It encodes CASSPLPRGNSPLHF. The chain joins TRBV18 to TRBJ1-6; D may be TRBD1 (6 bases). Germline V gene data show CDR1 as KGHSH and CDR2 as LQKENI. The V end was cut by 1 base, the J end by 6 bases, with 10 bases between. This CDR3 spans 15 amino acids.

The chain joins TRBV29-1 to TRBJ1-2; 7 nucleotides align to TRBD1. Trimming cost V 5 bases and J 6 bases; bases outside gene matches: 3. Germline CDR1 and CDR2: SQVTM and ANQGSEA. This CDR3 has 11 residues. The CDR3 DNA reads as TGCAGCGTTACAGGGGTGAATGGCTACACCTTC. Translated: CSVTGVNGYTF.

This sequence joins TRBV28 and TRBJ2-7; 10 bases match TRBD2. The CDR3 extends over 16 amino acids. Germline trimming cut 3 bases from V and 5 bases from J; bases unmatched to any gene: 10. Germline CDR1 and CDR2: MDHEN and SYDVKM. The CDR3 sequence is CASSFIRLAGTHEQYF. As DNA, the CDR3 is TGTGCCAGCAGTTTTATTAGACTAGCGGGCACCCACGAGCAGTACTTC.

The CDR3 nucleotides are TGTGCCAGCAGTTACGCCGGGGGGCTAGGTCAGCCCCAGCATTTT. Protein: CASSYAGGLGQPQHF. V and J are TRBV6-2 or TRBV6-3 and TRBJ1-5; maybe TRBD1 (6 bases). V lost 2 bases to trimming and J lost 6 bases, with 14 bases between them. In germline, CDR1 is MNHEY, CDR2 SVGEGT. CDR3 size: 15 residues.

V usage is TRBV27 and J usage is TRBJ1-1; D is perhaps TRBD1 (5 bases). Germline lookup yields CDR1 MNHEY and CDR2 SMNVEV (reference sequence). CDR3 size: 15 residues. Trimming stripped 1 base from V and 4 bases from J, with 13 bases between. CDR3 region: CASSLFPGSGTEAFF. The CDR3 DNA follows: TGTGCCAGCAGTTTATTCCCAGGGTCAGGCACTGAAGCTTTCTTT.

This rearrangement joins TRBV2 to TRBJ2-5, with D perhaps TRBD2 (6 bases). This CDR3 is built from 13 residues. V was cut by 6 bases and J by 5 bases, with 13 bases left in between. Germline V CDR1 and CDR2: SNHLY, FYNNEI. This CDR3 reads CASSLGSGETQYF. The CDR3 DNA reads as TGTGCCAGCAGCCTCGGGAGCGGGGAGACCCAGTACTTC.

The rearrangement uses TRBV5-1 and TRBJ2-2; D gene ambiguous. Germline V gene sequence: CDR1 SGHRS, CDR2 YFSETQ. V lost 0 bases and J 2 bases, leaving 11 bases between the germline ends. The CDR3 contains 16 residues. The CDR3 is CASSLGVILNTGELFF. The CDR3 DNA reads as TGCGCCAGCAGCTTGGGAGTAATACTCAACACCGGGGAGCTGTTTTTT.

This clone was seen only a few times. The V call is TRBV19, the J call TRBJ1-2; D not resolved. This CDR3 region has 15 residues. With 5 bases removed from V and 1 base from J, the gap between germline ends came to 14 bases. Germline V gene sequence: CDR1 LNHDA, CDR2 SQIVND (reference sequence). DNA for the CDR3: TGTGCCAGTAGTCTTGAGGGCCATATTAACTATGGCTACACCTTC. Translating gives CASSLEGHINYGYTF.

The CDR3 loop is CASSASTGGNTGELFF. In DNA form, the CDR3 reads TGTGCCAGCAGTGCCTCGACAGGGGGGAACACCGGGGAGCTGTTTTTT. V gene TRBV6-1 combines with J gene TRBJ2-2, with TRBD1 matching 9 bases. Germline V CDR1 and CDR2: MNHNS, SASEGT. The CDR3 loop spans 16 amino acids. J was trimmed by 1 base and V by 4 bases; bases with no gene match: 4.

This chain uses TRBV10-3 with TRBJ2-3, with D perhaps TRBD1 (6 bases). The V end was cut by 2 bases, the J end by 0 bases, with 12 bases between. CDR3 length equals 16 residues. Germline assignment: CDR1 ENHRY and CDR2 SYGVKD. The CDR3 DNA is TGTGCCATCAGTGAGATGGGACAAACTAGCACAGATACGCAGTATTTT. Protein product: CAISEMGQTSTDTQYF.